This T cell receptor beta chain was identified in a study of OX40 agonist ivuxolimab in advanced cancers. Study in general: Prior checkpoint blockade (anti-PD-1, anti-PD-L1 or anti-CTLA-4) was permitted; 40% had it.

This table comes from immunoSEQ multiplex PCR, and its TCRdb copy is limited to in-frame clones, with some not included. The table shows about 99,000 clones, with 90% to 97% occurring only once. Germline values: CDR1 LNHNV, CDR2 YYDKDF (reference sequence). V was pared by 2 bases and J by 0 bases, with 13 bases of the junction left unmatched. CDR3 length: 18 amino acids. Study results and caveats: By week 6 at 0.1 to 3.0 mg/kg, blood CD4+ and CD8+ T cells had expanded clonally. Clonal expansion in partial responders at 0.1-3.0 mg/kg ranked among the lowest.

In regard to this clone: Antigen: not known.

Autoimmune disease history or systemic immunosuppression meant exclusion. The receptor comes from an adult with an advanced solid tumor such as melanoma, head and neck, liver or kidney cancer. Sample: CD4+ or CD8+ T cells sorted from blood, taken in a trial of the OX40 agonist ivuxolimab. The rearrangement joins TRBV15 to TRBJ2-7, with 7 positions matching TRBD1. The CDR3 loop reads CATSRLPLGTESSYEQYF. For the CDR3, the DNA is TGTGCCACCAGCAGACTACCCCTTGGGACAGAAAGCTCCTACGAGCAGTACTTC.